This T cell receptor beta chain was sequenced for a study of blood T cell repertoires in COVID-19. Germline lookup yields CDR1 MDHEN and CDR2 SYDVKM. CDR3 length: 15 residues. J was trimmed by 2 bases and V by 9 bases; bases with no gene match: 9. Participants were aged roughly 18 to 89 years from about 25 US areas. The study recruited exposed participants who had met a COVID-19 case within 2 weeks before entry. Authors' analysis steps: Reference gene primer amplification in the assay estimated nucleated cell counts. Libraries were prepared by immunoSEQ multiplex PCR; TCRdb keeps only in-frame clonotypes and omits some of them. V, J and clone size are those of that table, while D and trimming were read from the DNA. The sample carries roughly 150,000 clones, roughly 84% recorded once.

The TCR comes from a man in his 70s who had been exposed to COVID-19. Sequenced input: PBMCs or T cells enriched from blood (not recorded which). The chain has TRBV28 and TRBJ2-3, with 9 bases aligning to TRBD2. CDR3: CASGIGGRVTDTQYF. The CDR3 DNA follows: TGTGCCAGTGGAATCGGCGGGAGGGTCACAGATACGCAGTATTTT.